In its sample, the clone carrying this TCR beta chain was seen many times. The sample comes from a study of Graves' ophthalmopathy and Graves' hyperthyroidism. Diagnoses were established from clinical symptoms, serum thyroxine, TRAb, thyroid ultrasound and orbital computed tomography. The PBMCs were taken from roughly 9.3 ml of fresh peripheral blood. V was shortened by 3 bases and J by 2 bases, with 11 bases between the two germline ends. This CDR3 contains 14 residues. RNA transcripts were the template, and TCR beta CDR3 regions were amplified from them. HTBI-primed RT-PCR formed the first round, and a multiplex PCR formed the second. TCRdb fed the multiplex PCR reads into MiXCR, producing one record per CDR3 protein. In the table there are about 370,000 distinct CDR3 sequences, approximately 17% of which are singletons.

This chain links TRBV12-3 or TRBV12-4 with TRBJ2-7; D might be TRBD2 (7 bases). Sequencing was performed on peripheral blood. The origin of this receptor is an adult woman with stable Graves' hyperthyroidism. In DNA, the CDR3 is TGTGCCAGCAGTTTCGCGGGGGCCCCCTACGAGCAGTACTTC. Translated: CASSFAGAPYEQYF.